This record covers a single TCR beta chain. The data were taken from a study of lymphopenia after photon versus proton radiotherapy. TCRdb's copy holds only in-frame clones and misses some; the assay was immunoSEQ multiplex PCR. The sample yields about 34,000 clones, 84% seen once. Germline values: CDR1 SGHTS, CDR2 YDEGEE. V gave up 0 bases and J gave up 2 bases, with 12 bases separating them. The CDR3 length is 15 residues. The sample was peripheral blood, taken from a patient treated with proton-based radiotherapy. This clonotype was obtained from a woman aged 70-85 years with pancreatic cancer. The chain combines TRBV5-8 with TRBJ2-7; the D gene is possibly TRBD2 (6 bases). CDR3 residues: CASSLALRGTYEQYF. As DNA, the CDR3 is TGTGCCAGCAGCTTGGCCCTCCGCGGGACCTACGAGCAGTACTTC.